A single sample is the source of the 28 T cell receptor beta chains below, sequenced in a study of metastatic and nonmetastatic thyroid tumors. No treatment had been given to any patient before thyroid surgery. With MiXCR, TCRdb called clones anew from the PCR reads. The table has about 8,000 clones, less than 30% seen once. Sequencing input: tumor tissue. The receptors derive from a female donor with papillary thyroid cancer or a benign thyroid nodule (not recorded which). Some clones in this sample may be carry-over from other donors' samples.

This clone was counted a few times. Likely a read error: the CDR3 ends without its conserved phenylalanine or tryptophan. No DNA is shown, since the ends of the CDR3 on it are uncertain; the CDR3 is the one TCRdb lists. This chain links TRBV6-1 with TRBJ1-6; TRBD1 is taken as the D call from the table, unchecked against the DNA. Inclusive of both ends, the CDR3 amounts to 16 amino acids. Germline values: CDR1 MNHNS, CDR2 SASEGT. Here the CDR3 reads CASIQDEMGGDSPLHV.

A note on this clone: At one end the junction does not follow the germline gene, possibly because of a read error. The chain combines TRBV6-1 with TRBJ1-1; 9 bases align to TRBD1. Germline CDR1 MNHNS, CDR2 SASEGT. CDR3 length: 14 residues. In nucleotides, the CDR3 is TGCGCCAGCAGTGAAACAGGGGGCTGGACTGAAGCTTTCTTT. Its translation is CASSETGGWTEAFF.

This clone showed up just a few times. An end of the junction does not agree with germline; a read error may underlie this. The J gene is TRBJ1-5, the V gene TRBV6-2 or TRBV6-3; D not resolved. Germline V gene lookup returns CDR1 MNHEY and CDR2 SVGEGT. The CDR3 has 15 amino acids. The CDR3 sequence: CASSDTWRGNHPRHF. The CDR3 DNA sequence: TGTGCCAGCAGCGACACATGGAGAGGAAATCACCCCCGGCATTTT.

A single count supports this clone. The chain recombines TRBV11-1 with TRBJ1-2; 7 nucleotides align to TRBD1. V gave up 3 bases and J gave up 8 bases; unmatched junction bases: 21. CDR3 length: 18 residues. CDR1 is SGHAT, CDR2 FQDESV, per germline (reference sequence). The CDR3 DNA reads as TGTGCCAGCAGCTTCGGCCCGGGAGGGGGCAGGACCTTCTTCGGCTACACCTTC. Its protein is CASSFGPGGGRTFFGYTF.

Concerning this clone: The junction and the germline gene differ at one end; a read error may be behind it. CDR3 sequence: CASRISGGGSHNEQFF. DNA of the CDR3: TGTGCCAGCAGGATAAGCGGTGGGGGCTCCCACAATGAGCAGTTCTTC. The chain is built from TRBV5-5 and TRBJ2-1, with a tentative D call TRBD1 (6 bases). From germline, CDR1 is SGHKS and CDR2 YYEKEE (reference sequence). This CDR3 is 16 amino acids long. The variable domain in full, with the rest retrieved from reference TRBV5-5 and TRBJ2-1, is DAGVTQSPTHLIKTRGQQVTLRCSPISGHKSVSWYQQVLGQGPQFIFQYYEKEERGRGNFPDRFSARQFPNYSSELNVNALLLGDSALYLCASRISGGGSHNEQFFGPGTRLTVL.

About this clone: The sample holds other DNA sequences that translate to the same CDR3. CDR3 sequence (DNA): TGTGCCAGCAGTTCCCACTCTTCAATCACAGGGAGGGGGAACACTGAAGCTTTCTTT. It encodes CASSSHSSITGRGNTEAFF. The chain combines TRBV28 with TRBJ1-1; a weak D match, TRBD1 (6 bases). There are 19 residues in the CDR3. With 4 bases removed from V and 1 base from J, the gap between germline ends came to 25 bases. CDR1 is MDHEN and CDR2 is SYDVKM in the germline V gene.

This clone is labeled medium-sized. This clone may be a read error of a much larger clone one base away. The chain is built from TRBV12-3 or TRBV12-4 and TRBJ2-7, with 10 positions matching TRBD1. The CDR3 contains 14 residues. The junction had 12 bases not matched to a gene; V was cut back by 7 bases and J by 9 bases. The CDR3 DNA reads as TGTGCCAGCAACAGGGACAGGGGACGGGACGGGCAGTACTTC. It specifies CASNRDRGRDGQYF.

By sample fraction, this clone is medium-sized. DNA for the CDR3: TGTGCCAGCAGCCAGGATCCGGAAGGGGAAAAACTGTTTTTT. Its translation is CASSQDPEGEKLFF. The chain recombines TRBV6-1 with TRBJ1-4; D gene uncertain. This CDR3 contains 14 residues. Deletions cut 6 bases from V and 8 bases from J, with 16 bases between. From germline, CDR1 is MNHNS and CDR2 SASEGT.

The sample holds a few counts of this clone. The chain uses TRBV2 and TRBJ2-7; TRBD1 matches 7 bases. V lost 4 bases to trimming and J lost 4 bases; unmatched junction nucleotides: 4. CDR3 length: 13 residues. The germline gives CDR1 SNHLY, CDR2 FYNNEI. CDR3 bases: TGTGCCAGCAGTGTGCCAGGGGGATACGAGCAGTACTTC. Encoded protein: CASSVPGGYEQYF.

The table lists this clone with a few counts. This chain links TRBV19 with TRBJ2-2; tentatively, D is TRBD1 (6 bases). V was shortened by 5 bases and J by 7 bases, with 14 bases between the two germline ends. The CDR3 runs 14 residues. CDR1 LNHDA and CDR2 SQIVND come from the germline V gene (reference sequence). CDR3 nucleotides: TGTGCCAGTAGTGCGCGAGGGGGAAACGGGGAGCTGTTTTTT. This translates into CASSARGGNGELFF. The complete variable domain, with remaining parts taken from reference TRBV19 and TRBJ2-2, reads DGGITQSPKYLFRKEGQNVTLSCEQNLNHDAMYWYRQDPGQGLRLIYYSQIVNDFQKGDIAEGYSVSREKKESFPLTVTSAQKNPTAFYLCASSARGGNGELFFGEGSRLTVL.

Points on this clone: The CDR3 end shows no conserved phenylalanine or tryptophan, and so a read error is likely. The chain employs TRBV6-1 and TRBJ1-4; D uncertain. The V and J ends lost 4 bases and 5 bases respectively, with 17 bases between them. The CDR3 spans 16 residues. Germline V gene sequence: CDR1 MNHNS, CDR2 SASEGT. CDR3 residues: CASSATQWAENEKLFS. CDR3 coding DNA: TGTGCCAGCAGTGCAACACAGTGGGCGGAAAATGAAAAACTGTTTTCT.

V is TRBV7-2 and J is TRBJ2-5, with 8 bases aligning to TRBD2. The CDR3 length is 16 residues. V gave up 1 base and J gave up 1 base; unmatched junction bases: 5. From germline, CDR1 is SGHTA and CDR2 FQGNSA. CDR3 loop: CASSLVAGGFQETQYF. DNA of the CDR3: TGTGCCAGCAGCTTAGTGGCGGGGGGATTCCAAGAGACCCAGTACTTC.

This clone is large in the sample. The gene calls are TRBV6-1 and TRBJ1-1; maybe TRBD1 (5 bases). The CDR3 sequence is 14 residues long. Germline V CDR1 and CDR2: MNHNS, SASEGT. Trimming stripped 8 bases from V and 5 bases from J, with 18 bases between. The CDR3 here is CASFGGGERTEAFF. CDR3 nucleotide sequence: TGTGCCAGCTTCGGTGGGGGAGAGAGGACTGAAGCTTTCTTT.

Ten or more counts support this clone. This sequence joins TRBV5-1 and TRBJ2-7, with TRBD2 matching over 9 bases. Germline V lookup: CDR1 SGHRS, CDR2 YFSETQ. The ends lost 0 bases at V and 5 bases at J; junction bases unmatched: 6. The CDR3 runs to 15 residues. The CDR3 DNA follows: TGCGCCAGCAGCTTGGGGCTAGCGGGAATCGACGAGCAGTACTTC. As protein: CASSLGLAGIDEQYF.

This clone was detected ten times or more. A much more abundant neighbour one base away suggests this may be a read error. The chain employs TRBV4-2 and TRBJ2-1; D is ambiguous. The germline V gene has CDR1 LGHNA and CDR2 YNFKEQ. The CDR3 is made up of 16 amino acids. The CDR3, as DNA: TGTGCCAGCAGCCAAGAGCCGGCGAGCTCCTACAATGAGCAGCTCTTC. This sequence encodes CASSQEPASSYNEQLF.

The sample holds a few counts of this clone. The rearrangement uses TRBV6-2 or TRBV6-3 and TRBJ2-2; unclear D gene. Germline lookup yields CDR1 MNHEY and CDR2 SVGEGT. The CDR3 has 15 amino acids. Trimming took off 2 bases at V and 1 base at J, with 8 bases between the two ends. In DNA, the CDR3 is TGTGCCAGCAGTTACGCTACGGTGAACACCGGGGAGCTGTTTTTT. Its translation is CASSYATVNTGELFF.

This clone was counted a few times. J is TRBJ1-1 and V is TRBV19; D is perhaps TRBD1 (5 bases). The CDR3 sequence is 13 residues long. V was pared by 6 bases and J by 5 bases, with 13 bases between. Germline V gene data show CDR1 as LNHDA and CDR2 as SQIVND (reference sequence). CDR3 protein: CASSKTVLTEAFF. The CDR3 DNA reads as TGTGCCAGTAGCAAGACAGTGCTGACTGAAGCTTTCTTT.

V is TRBV10-3 and J is TRBJ2-5; 7 positions match TRBD2. V lost 11 bases to trimming and J lost 0 bases; unmatched junction nucleotides: 3. From germline, CDR1 is ENHRY and CDR2 SYGVKD. CDR3 length equals 12 residues. CDR3 DNA sequence: TGTGCCCCTGGGGGGGACCAAGAGACCCAGTACTTC. Amino acid sequence: CAPGGDQETQYF.

The rearrangement links TRBV6-1 to TRBJ2-7; D may be TRBD1 (6 bases). The length of the CDR3 is 12 residues. Trimming took off 11 bases at V and 2 bases at J, with 13 bases between the two ends. Per the germline V gene, CDR1 is MNHNS and CDR2 is SASEGT. The CDR3 reads CAGARQAYEQYF. Written as DNA, the CDR3 is TGTGCCGGGGCTCGACAGGCCTACGAGCAGTACTTC.

The gene calls are TRBV27 and TRBJ2-2; D may be TRBD1 (6 bases). This CDR3 spans 18 amino acids. CDR1 is MNHEY and CDR2 is SMNVEV in the germline V gene (reference sequence). The V and J ends lost 5 bases and 2 bases respectively, with 21 bases between them. CDR3 nucleotides: TGTGCCAGCAGTATTTGGGGTGGATTGGGGGCAAACACCGGGGAGCTGTTTTTT. Translated: CASSIWGGLGANTGELFF.

V usage is TRBV4-1 and J usage is TRBJ1-4; TRBD1 agrees at 7 bases. Unmatched junction bases numbered 8, after V lost 2 bases and J lost 8 bases. The germline gives CDR1 MGHRA, CDR2 YSYEKL. The CDR3 has 15 amino acids. CDR3 sequence: CASSQIDREGEKLFF. CDR3 DNA: TGCGCCAGCAGCCAAATAGACAGGGAAGGAGAAAAACTGTTTTTT.

This clone appeared a few times. The chain carries TRBV24-1 and TRBJ2-1, with 7 positions matching TRBD1. Germline V gives CDR1 KGHDR, CDR2 SFDVKD. The CDR3 is made up of 14 amino acids. The J segment lost 7 bases and the V segment lost 3 bases, leaving 5 bases of the junction unmatched. CDR3 sequence reads: CATSDVTGLNEQFF. As DNA, the CDR3 is TGTGCCACCAGTGATGTGACAGGGTTGAATGAGCAGTTCTTC.

The chain uses TRBV12-3 or TRBV12-4 and TRBJ2-2; D not resolved. V was pared by 4 bases and J by 5 bases, with 5 bases between. CDR3 length equals 12 residues. The chain's CDR3 is CASSYRTGELFF. CDR3 sequence (DNA): TGTGCCAGCAGTTATAGGACCGGGGAGCTGTTTTTT.

This rearrangement joins TRBV7-2 to TRBJ1-1; D gene ambiguous. Germline V gene sequence: CDR1 SGHTA, CDR2 FQGNSA. V lost 1 base and J lost 4, with 7 bases in between. This CDR3 has 13 residues. In DNA, the CDR3 is TGTGCCAGCAGCTTAGTAGCCGGCACTGAAGCTTTCTTT. It is translated as CASSLVAGTEAFF. Supplemented by reference TRBV7-2 and TRBJ1-1, the full variable domain reads GAGVSQSPSNKVTEKGKDVELRCDPISGHTALYWYRQSLGQGLEFLIYFQGNSAPDKSGLPSDRFSAERTGGSVSTLTIQRTQQEDSAVYLCASSLVAGTEAFFGQGTRLTVV.

This sequence joins TRBV5-1 and TRBJ2-7; 7 bases line up with TRBD2. V gave up 4 bases and J gave up 3 bases; unmatched junction bases: 10. This CDR3 is 15 amino acids long. Germline V lookup: CDR1 SGHRS, CDR2 YFSETQ. In DNA, the CDR3 is TGCGCCAGCAGCGAGATATCGGGAGGAAACTACGAGCAGTACTTC. Its protein is CASSEISGGNYEQYF.

The V gene is TRBV12-3 or TRBV12-4, the J gene TRBJ1-2, with D perhaps matching TRBD1 (6 bases). V lost 6 bases to trimming and J lost 2 bases, with 16 bases between them. This CDR3 is built from 15 residues. CDR3 loop: CASSRQDSLNYGYTF. The DNA of the CDR3 is TGTGCCAGCAGCCGACAGGACTCGCTAAACTATGGCTACACCTTC.

This clone was seen more than once but under ten times. This sequence joins TRBV29-1 and TRBJ1-1; a possible D gene is TRBD1 (6 bases). V was cut by 1 base and J by 3 bases, with 15 bases left in between. Germline values: CDR1 SQVTM, CDR2 ANQGSEA. There are 15 residues in the CDR3. CDR3 in DNA: TGCAGCGTTGAAGGAGGGGGGGGAGCTTACACTGAAGCTTTCTTT. Amino acids: CSVEGGGGAYTEAFF.

This clone counts as large. The V gene is TRBV12-3 or TRBV12-4, the J gene TRBJ2-1; 11 bases align to TRBD2. The ends lost 2 bases at V and 6 bases at J; junction bases unmatched: 3. The CDR3 length is 15 residues. The CDR3 DNA reads TGTGCCAGCAGTTTAATAGCGGGAGGGAGCAATGAGCAGTTCTTC. Translation gives CASSLIAGGSNEQFF.